The 6 T cell receptor beta chains below come from one sample, sequenced in a study of T cell repertoires in cytomegalovirus infection. These receptors lack a known antigen. TCRdb ran MiXCR on the reads and lists one entry per CDR3 protein. The table includes fewer than 900,000 distinct CDR3 sequences, under 35% detected once. The sequenced sample was cultured CD8+ T cells from PBMCs, obtained from culture after CMV antigen stimulation. Receptor source: a human donor in good health (CMV status not recorded). Some clones in this sample may be carry-over from other donors' samples.

This clonotype was observed a handful of times. V and J are TRBV14 and TRBJ2-7, with TRBD1 matching over 9 bases. V gave up 4 bases and J gave up 6 bases; unmatched junction bases: 10. The CDR3 consists of 15 residues. CDR1 is SGHDN and CDR2 is FVKESK in the germline V gene. The CDR3 sequence is CASSLIGTGIGEQYF. The CDR3 DNA is TGTGCCAGCAGCCTGATCGGGACAGGGATTGGCGAGCAGTACTTC. Using reference TRBV14 and TRBJ2-7 for the parts outside the CDR3, the full variable domain is EAGVTQFPSHSVIEKGQTVTLRCDPISGHDNLYWYRRVMGKEIKFLLHFVKESKQDESGMPNNRFLAERTGGTYSTLKVQPAELEDSGVYFCASSLIGTGIGEQYFGPGTRLTVT.

This clonotype was observed a handful of times. The rearrangement links TRBV12-3 or TRBV12-4 to TRBJ2-2; 10 bases match TRBD2. The CDR3 is made up of 18 amino acids. Germline trimming cut 4 bases from V and 7 bases from J; bases unmatched to any gene: 15. The CDR3 sequence is CASSSPIERGGRHGELFF. The CDR3 region has the DNA TGTGCCAGCAGTTCCCCCATCGAGCGGGGGGGCCGGCACGGGGAGCTGTTTTTT.

The rearrangement links TRBV29-1 to TRBJ1-2; 8 bases match TRBD1. This CDR3 has 14 amino acids. J gave up 6 bases and V 6 bases, and 12 bases lay outside the gene matches. Germline V gene sequence: CDR1 SQVTM, CDR2 ANQGSEA. CDR3 region: CSVGYDRGIDGYTF. The CDR3 DNA follows: TGCAGCGTGGGATACGACAGGGGCATCGATGGCTACACCTTC.

The CDR3 DNA follows: TGTGCCAGCCATGGGGGGGAAAAACTGTTTTTT. This encodes CASHGGEKLFF. This chain links TRBV27 with TRBJ1-4; tentatively, D is TRBD1 (5 bases). The germline gives CDR1 MNHEY, CDR2 SMNVEV (reference sequence). The CDR3 has 11 residues. Trimming took off 8 bases at V and 8 bases at J, with 9 bases between the two ends.

The chain combines TRBV5-4 with TRBJ2-7, with D perhaps TRBD1 (7 bases). The CDR3 sequence is 13 residues long. Germline V gene sequence: CDR1 SGHNT, CDR2 YYREEE (reference sequence). Trimming left V 0 bases short and J 7 bases short, with 11 bases between. CDR3 residues: CASSLAPGGEQYF. DNA of the CDR3: TGTGCCAGCAGCTTGGCCCCAGGGGGGGAGCAGTACTTC.

This clonotype has only a few counts. V is TRBV6-2 or TRBV6-3 and J is TRBJ1-5, with D perhaps TRBD1 (6 bases). CDR3 length: 15 amino acids. Trimming shortened V by 7 bases and J by 2 bases, and 15 bases separated the two germline ends. CDR1 MNHEY and CDR2 SVGEGT come from the germline V gene. CDR3 DNA: TGTGCCAGCACCGAGGGGGGGTACGGCAATCAGCCCCAGCATTTT. Translating gives CASTEGGYGNQPQHF.